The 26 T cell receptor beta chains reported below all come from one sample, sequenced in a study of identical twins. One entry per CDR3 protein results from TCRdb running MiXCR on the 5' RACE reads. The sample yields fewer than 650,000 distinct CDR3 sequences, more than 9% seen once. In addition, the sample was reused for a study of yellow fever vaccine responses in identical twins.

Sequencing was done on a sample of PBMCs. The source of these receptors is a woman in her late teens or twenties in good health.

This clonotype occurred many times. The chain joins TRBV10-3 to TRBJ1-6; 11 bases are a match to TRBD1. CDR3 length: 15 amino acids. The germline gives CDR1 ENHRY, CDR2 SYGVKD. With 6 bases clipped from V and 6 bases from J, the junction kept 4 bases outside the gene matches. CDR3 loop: CAIRGQGESNSPLHF. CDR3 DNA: TGTGCCATCAGGGGACAGGGGGAGAGTAATTCACCCCTCCACTTT.

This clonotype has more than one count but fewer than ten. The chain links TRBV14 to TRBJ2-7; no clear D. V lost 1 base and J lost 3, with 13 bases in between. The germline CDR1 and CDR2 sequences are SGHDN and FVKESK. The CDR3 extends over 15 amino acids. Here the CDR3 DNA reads TGTGCCAGCAGCCAAGGACATCCCTTTATCTACGAGCAGTACTTC. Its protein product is CASSQGHPFIYEQYF.

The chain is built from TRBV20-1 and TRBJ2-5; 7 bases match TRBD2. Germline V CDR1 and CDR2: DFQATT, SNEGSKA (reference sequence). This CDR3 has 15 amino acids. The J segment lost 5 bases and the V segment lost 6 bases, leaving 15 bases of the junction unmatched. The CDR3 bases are TGCAGTGCGAGCGGGCTAGCGGTTCCCTGGGAGACCCAGTACTTC. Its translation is CSASGLAVPWETQYF.

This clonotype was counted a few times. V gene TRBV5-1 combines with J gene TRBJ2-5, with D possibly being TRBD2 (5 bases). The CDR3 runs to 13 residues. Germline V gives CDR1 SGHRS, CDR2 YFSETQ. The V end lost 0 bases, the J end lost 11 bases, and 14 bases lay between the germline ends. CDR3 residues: CASSLATYRGQYF. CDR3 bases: TGCGCCAGCAGCTTGGCCACTTACCGAGGGCAGTACTTC.

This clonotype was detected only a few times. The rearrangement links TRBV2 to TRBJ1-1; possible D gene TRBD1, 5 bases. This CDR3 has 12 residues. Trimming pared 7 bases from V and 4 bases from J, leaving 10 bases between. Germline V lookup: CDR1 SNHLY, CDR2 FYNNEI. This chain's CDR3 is CASNSGTTEAFF. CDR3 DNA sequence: TGTGCCAGCAATTCAGGGACCACTGAAGCTTTCTTT.

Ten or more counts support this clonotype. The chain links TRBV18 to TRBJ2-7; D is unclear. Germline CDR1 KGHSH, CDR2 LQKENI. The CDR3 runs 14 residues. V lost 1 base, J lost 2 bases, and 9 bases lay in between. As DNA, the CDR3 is TGTGCCAGCTCACCACGCGACCGTACCTACGAGCAGTACTTC. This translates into CASSPRDRTYEQYF.

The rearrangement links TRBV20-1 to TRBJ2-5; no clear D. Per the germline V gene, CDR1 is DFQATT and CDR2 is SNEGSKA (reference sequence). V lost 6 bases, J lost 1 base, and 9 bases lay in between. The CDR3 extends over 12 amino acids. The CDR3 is CSARLTQETQYF. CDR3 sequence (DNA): TGCAGTGCGCGGCTTACCCAAGAGACCCAGTACTTC.

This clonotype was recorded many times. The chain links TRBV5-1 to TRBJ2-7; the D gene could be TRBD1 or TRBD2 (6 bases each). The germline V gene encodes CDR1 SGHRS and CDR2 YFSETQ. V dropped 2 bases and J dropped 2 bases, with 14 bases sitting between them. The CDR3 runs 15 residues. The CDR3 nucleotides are TGCGCCAGCAGCTTACCAGCCGGGGGCCCCTACGAGCAGTACTTC. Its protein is CASSLPAGGPYEQYF.

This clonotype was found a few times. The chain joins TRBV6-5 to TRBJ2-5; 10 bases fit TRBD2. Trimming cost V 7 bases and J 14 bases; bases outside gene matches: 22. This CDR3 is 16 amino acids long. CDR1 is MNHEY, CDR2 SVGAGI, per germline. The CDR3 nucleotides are TGTGCCAGCAATTTAGGATCGAGTAGCGGGGGGCTGCGTTTTTACTTC. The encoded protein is CASNLGSSSGGLRFYF.

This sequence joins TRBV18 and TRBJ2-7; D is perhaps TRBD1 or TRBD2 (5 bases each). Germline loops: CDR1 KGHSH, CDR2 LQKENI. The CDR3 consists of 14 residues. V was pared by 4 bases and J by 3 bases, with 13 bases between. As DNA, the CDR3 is TGTGCCAGCTCACGCACTAGGGGAATCTACGAGCAGTACTTC. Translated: CASSRTRGIYEQYF.

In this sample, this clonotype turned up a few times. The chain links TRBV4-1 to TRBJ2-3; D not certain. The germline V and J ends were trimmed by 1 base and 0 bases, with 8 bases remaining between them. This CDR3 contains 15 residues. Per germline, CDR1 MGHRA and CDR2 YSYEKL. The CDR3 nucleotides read TGCGCCAGCAGCCAAGCATTGAGTAGCACAGATACGCAGTATTTT. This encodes CASSQALSSTDTQYF.

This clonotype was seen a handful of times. The CDR3 DNA sequence: TGTGCCAGCAGCTTAAGAGGCGGGAGGGCCATCACAGATACGCAGTATTTT. Its translation: CASSLRGGRAITDTQYF. The chain employs TRBV11-2 and TRBJ2-3; 9 nucleotides line up with TRBD2. CDR3 size: 17 residues. V gave up 2 bases and J gave up 2 bases; unmatched junction bases: 8. The V gene's germline CDR1 is SGHAT and CDR2 FQNNGV.

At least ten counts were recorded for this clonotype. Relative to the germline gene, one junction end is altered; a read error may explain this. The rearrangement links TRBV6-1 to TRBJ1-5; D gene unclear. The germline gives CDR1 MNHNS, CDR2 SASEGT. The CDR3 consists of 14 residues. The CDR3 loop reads CASIETNSNQPQHF. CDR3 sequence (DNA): TGTGCCAGCATTGAAACGAATAGCAATCAGCCCCAGCATTTT.

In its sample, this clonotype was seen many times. The CDR3 here is CSARTGTPNSGANVLTF. CDR3 nucleotide sequence: TGCAGTGCTAGAACCGGGACACCTAACTCTGGGGCCAACGTCCTGACTTTC. The rearrangement links TRBV20-1 to TRBJ2-6, with a weak D call TRBD1 (6 bases). V lost 2 bases, J lost 0 bases, and 14 bases lay in between. CDR1 is DFQATT, CDR2 SNEGSKA, per germline (reference sequence). This CDR3 has 17 amino acids.

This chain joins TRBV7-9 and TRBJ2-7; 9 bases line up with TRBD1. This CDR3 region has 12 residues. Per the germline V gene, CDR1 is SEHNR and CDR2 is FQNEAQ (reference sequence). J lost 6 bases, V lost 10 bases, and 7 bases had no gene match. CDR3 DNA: TGTGCCACCTTAGGACAGGGGCGCGAGCAGTACTTC. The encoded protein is CATLGQGREQYF.

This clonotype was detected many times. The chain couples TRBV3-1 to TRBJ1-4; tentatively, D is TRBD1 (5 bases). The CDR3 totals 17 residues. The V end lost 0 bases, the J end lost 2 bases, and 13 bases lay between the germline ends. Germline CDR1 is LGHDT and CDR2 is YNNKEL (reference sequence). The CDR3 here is CASSQEGRGYTNEKLFF. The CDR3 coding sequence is TGTGCCAGCAGCCAAGAGGGACGGGGGTACACTAATGAAAAACTGTTTTTT.

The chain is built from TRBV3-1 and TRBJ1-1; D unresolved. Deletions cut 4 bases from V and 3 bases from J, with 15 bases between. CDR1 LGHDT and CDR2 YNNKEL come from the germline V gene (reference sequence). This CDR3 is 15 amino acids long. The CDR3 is CASSPWLGSDTEAFF. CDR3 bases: TGTGCCAGCAGCCCCTGGCTGGGGTCGGACACTGAAGCTTTCTTT.

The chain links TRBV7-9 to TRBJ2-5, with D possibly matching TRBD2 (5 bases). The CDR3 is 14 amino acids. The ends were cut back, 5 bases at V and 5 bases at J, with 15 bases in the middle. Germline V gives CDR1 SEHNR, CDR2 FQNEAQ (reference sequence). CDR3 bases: TGTGCCAGCAGCGGAGGACCGGTGGGGGAGACCCAGTACTTC. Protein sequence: CASSGGPVGETQYF.

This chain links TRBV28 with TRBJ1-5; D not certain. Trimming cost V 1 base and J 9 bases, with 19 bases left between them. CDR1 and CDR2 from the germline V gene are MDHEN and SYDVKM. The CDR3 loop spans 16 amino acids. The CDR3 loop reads CASSLSLALVGGPQHF. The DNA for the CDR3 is TGTGCCAGCAGTTTATCCCTTGCCCTGGTGGGTGGGCCCCAGCATTTT.

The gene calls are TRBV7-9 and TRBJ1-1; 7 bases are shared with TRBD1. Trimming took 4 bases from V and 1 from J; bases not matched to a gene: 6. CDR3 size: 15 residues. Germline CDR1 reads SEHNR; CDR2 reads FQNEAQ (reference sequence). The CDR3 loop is CASSSGTDWNTEAFF. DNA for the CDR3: TGTGCCAGCAGCTCAGGGACAGACTGGAACACTGAAGCTTTCTTT.

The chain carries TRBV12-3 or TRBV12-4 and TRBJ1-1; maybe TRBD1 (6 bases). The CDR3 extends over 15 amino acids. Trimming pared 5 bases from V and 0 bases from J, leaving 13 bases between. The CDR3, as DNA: TGTGCCAGCAGTCCCAGGGGAGCGATGAACACTGAAGCTTTCTTT. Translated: CASSPRGAMNTEAFF.

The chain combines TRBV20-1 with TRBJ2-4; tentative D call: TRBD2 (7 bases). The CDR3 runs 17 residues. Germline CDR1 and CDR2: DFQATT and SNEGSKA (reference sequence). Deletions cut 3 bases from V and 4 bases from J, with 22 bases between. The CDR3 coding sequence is TGCAGTGCTAGTCCACGTGAGGGGGGGCCGGGGAAAAACATTCAGTACTTC. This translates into CSASPREGGPGKNIQYF.

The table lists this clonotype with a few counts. The CDR3: CASSQENSPPLHF. CDR3 coding DNA: TGCGCCAGCAGCCAAGAAAACAGTCCACCCCTCCACTTT. This chain joins TRBV4-1 and TRBJ1-6; unclear D gene. V was pared by 0 bases and J by 11 bases, with 8 bases between. CDR1 MGHRA and CDR2 YSYEKL come from the germline V gene. CDR3 length equals 13 residues.

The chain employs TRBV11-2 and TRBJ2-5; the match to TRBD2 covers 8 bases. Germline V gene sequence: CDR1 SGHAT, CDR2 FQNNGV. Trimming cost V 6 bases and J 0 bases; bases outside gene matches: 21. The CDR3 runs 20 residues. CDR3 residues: CASRNPGRVAGNTHQETQYF. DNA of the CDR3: TGTGCCAGCAGGAACCCCGGGAGAGTAGCGGGGAATACACACCAAGAGACCCAGTACTTC.

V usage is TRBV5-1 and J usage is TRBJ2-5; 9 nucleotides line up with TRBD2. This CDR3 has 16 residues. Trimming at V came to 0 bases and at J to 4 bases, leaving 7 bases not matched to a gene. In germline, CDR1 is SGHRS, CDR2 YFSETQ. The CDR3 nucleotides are TGCGCCAGCAGCTTGGCCGCGGGAGGGCCGGGAGAGACCCAGTACTTC. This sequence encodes CASSLAAGGPGETQYF.

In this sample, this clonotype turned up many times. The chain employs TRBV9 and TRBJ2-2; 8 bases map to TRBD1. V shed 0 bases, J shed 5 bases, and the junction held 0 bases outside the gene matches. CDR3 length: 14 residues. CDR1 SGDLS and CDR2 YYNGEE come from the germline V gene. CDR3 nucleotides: TGTGCCAGCAGCGTAGGGACAGGGACCGGGGAGCTGTTTTTT. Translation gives CASSVGTGTGELFF. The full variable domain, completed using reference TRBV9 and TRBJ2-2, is DSGVTQTPKHLITATGQRVTLRCSPRSGDLSVYWYQQSLDQGLQFLIQYYNGEERAKGNILERFSAQQFPDLHSELNLSSLELGDSALYFCASSVGTGTGELFFGEGSRLTVL.